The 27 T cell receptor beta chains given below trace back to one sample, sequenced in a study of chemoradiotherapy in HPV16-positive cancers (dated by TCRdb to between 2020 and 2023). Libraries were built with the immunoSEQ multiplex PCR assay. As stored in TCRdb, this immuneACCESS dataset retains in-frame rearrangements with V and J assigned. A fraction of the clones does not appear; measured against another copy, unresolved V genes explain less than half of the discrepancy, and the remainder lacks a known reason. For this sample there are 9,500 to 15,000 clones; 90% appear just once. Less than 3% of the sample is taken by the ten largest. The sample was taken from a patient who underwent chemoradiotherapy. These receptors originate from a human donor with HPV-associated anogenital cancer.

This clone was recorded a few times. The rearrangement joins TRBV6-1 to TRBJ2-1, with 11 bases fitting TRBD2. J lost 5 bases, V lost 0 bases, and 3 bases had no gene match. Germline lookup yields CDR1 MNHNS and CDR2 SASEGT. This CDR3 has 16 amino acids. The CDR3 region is CASSEATSGINNEQFF. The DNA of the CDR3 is TGTGCCAGCAGTGAAGCGACTAGCGGGATCAACAATGAGCAGTTCTTC.

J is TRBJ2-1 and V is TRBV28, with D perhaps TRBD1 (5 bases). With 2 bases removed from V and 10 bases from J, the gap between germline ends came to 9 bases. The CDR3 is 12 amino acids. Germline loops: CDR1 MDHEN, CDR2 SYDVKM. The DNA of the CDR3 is TGTGCCAGCAGTTTACAGGGTAGCGAGCAGTTCTTC. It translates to CASSLQGSEQFF.

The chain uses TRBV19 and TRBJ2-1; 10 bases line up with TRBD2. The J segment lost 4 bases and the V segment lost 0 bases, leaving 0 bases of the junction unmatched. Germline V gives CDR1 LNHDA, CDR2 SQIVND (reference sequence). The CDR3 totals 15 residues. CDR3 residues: CASSIELAGYNEQFF. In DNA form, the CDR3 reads TGTGCCAGTAGTATAGAACTAGCGGGATACAATGAGCAGTTCTTC. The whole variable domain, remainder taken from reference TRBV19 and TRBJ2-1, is DGGITQSPKYLFRKEGQNVTLSCEQNLNHDAMYWYRQDPGQGLRLIYYSQIVNDFQKGDIAEGYSVSREKKESFPLTVTSAQKNPTAFYLCASSIELAGYNEQFFGPGTRLTVL.

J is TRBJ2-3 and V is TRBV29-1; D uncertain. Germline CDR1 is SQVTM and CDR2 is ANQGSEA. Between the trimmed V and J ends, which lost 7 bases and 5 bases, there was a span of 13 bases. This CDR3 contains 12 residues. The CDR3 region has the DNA TGCAGCGCTATTCTTAGTGGAGATACGCAGTATTTT. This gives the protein CSAILSGDTQYF.

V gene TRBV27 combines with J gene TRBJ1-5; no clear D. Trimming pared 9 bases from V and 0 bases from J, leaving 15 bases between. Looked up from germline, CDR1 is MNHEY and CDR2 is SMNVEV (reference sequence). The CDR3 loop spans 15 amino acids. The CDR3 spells CASSPGPFSNQPQHF. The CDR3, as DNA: TGTGCCAGTAGTCCGGGCCCTTTTAGCAATCAGCCCCAGCATTTT.

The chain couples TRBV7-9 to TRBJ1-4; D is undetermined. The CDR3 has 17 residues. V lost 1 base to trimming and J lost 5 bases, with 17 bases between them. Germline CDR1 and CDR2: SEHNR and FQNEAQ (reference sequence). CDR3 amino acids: CASSLEKRAEGNEKLFF. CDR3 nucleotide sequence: TGTGCCAGCAGCTTAGAGAAACGGGCAGAAGGGAATGAAAAACTGTTTTTT.

The CDR3 DNA sequence: TGTGCCAGCAGTCCTCAGGGAGCGAACACCGGGGAGCTGTTTTTT. This sequence encodes CASSPQGANTGELFF. The chain employs TRBV11-3 and TRBJ2-2; the D gene could be TRBD1 or TRBD2 (5 bases each). This CDR3 comprises 15 residues. V lost 6 bases, J lost 0 bases, and 11 bases lay in between. CDR1 and CDR2 from the germline V gene are SGHNT and YENEEA.

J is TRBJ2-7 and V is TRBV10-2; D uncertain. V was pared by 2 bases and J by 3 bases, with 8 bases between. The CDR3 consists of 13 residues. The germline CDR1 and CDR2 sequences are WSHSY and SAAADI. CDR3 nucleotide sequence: TGCGCCAGCAGTGAGATGGTTGGCTACGAGCAGTACTTC. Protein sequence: CASSEMVGYEQYF.

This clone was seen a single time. The DNA for the CDR3 is TGTGCCAGCAGCTTAGTGGCAGATATGAACACCGGGGAGCTGTTTTTT. As protein: CASSLVADMNTGELFF. The rearrangement uses TRBV7-9 and TRBJ2-2; D is unresolved. Trimming left V 1 base short and J 1 base short, with 10 bases between. CDR3 length: 16 amino acids. In germline, CDR1 is SEHNR, CDR2 FQNEAQ (reference sequence).

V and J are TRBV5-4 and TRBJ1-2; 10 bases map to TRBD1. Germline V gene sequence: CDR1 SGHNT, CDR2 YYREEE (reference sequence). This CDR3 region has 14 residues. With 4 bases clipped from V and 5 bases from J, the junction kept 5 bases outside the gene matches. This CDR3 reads CASSARQGAYGYTF. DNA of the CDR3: TGTGCCAGCAGCGCGCGACAGGGGGCATATGGCTACACCTTC.

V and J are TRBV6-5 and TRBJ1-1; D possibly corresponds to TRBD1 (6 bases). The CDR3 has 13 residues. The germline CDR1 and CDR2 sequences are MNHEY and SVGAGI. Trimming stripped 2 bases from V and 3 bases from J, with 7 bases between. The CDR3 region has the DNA TGTGCCAGCAGTTACCCAGGGGACACTGAAGCTTTCTTT. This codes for CASSYPGDTEAFF.

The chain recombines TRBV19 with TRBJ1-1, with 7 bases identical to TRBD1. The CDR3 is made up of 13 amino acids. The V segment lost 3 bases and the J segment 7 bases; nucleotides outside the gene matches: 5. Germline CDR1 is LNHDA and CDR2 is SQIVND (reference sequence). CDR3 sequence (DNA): TGTGCCAGTAGTATGGGGGCAGGGGGTGAAGCTTTCTTT. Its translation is CASSMGAGGEAFF. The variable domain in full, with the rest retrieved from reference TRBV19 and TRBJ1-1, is DGGITQSPKYLFRKEGQNVTLSCEQNLNHDAMYWYRQDPGQGLRLIYYSQIVNDFQKGDIAEGYSVSREKKESFPLTVTSAQKNPTAFYLCASSMGAGGEAFFGQGTRLTVV.

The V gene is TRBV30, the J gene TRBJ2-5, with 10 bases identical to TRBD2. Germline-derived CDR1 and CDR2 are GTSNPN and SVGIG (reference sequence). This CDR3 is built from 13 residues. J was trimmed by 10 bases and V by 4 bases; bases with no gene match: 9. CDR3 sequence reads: CAWIVAGGGDQYF. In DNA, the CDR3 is TGTGCCTGGATAGTAGCGGGGGGAGGGGACCAGTACTTC.

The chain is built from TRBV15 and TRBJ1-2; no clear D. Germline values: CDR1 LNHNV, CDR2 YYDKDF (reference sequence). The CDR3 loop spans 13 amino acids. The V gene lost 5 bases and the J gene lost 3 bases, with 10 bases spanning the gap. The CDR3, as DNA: TGTGCCACCAGCGTGGGATCACACTATGGCTACACCTTC. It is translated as CATSVGSHYGYTF. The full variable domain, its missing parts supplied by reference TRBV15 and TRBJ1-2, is DAMVIQNPRYQVTQFGKPVTLSCSQTLNHNVMYWYQQKSSQAPKLLFHYYDKDFNNEADTPDNFQSRRPNTSFCFLDIRSPGLGDTAMYLCATSVGSHYGYTFGSGTRLTVV.

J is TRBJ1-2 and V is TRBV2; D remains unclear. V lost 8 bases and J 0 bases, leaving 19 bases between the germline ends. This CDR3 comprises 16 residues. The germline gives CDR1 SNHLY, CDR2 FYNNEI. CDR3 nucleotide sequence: TGTGCCAGCGGTGCGACCCGTAACGCTGCTAACTATGGCTACACCTTC. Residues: CASGATRNAANYGYTF.

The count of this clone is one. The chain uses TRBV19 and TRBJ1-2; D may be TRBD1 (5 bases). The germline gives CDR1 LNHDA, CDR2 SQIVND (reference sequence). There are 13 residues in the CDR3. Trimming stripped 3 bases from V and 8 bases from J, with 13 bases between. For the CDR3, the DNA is TGTGCCAGTAGTATTGGGGGGGGGTTCGGCTACACCTTC. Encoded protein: CASSIGGGFGYTF.

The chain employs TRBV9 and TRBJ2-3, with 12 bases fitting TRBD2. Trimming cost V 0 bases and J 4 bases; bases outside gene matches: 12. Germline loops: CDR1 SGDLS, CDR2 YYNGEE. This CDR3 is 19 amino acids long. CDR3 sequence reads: CASSVDPSSGGGYSDTQYF. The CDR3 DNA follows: TGTGCCAGCAGCGTAGACCCTTCTAGCGGGGGGGGGTATTCAGATACGCAGTATTTT.

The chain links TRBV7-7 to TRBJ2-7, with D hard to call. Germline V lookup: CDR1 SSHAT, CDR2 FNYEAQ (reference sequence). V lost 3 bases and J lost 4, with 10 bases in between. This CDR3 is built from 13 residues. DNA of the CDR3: TGTGCCAGCAGCTTGAACCCCAGTTACGAGCAGTACTTC. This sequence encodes CASSLNPSYEQYF.

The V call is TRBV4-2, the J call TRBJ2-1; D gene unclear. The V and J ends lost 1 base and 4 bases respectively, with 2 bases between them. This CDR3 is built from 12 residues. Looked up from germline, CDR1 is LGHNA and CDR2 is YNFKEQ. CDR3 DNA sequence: TGTGCCAGCAGCCAAGGGTACAATGAGCAGTTCTTC. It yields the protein CASSQGYNEQFF.

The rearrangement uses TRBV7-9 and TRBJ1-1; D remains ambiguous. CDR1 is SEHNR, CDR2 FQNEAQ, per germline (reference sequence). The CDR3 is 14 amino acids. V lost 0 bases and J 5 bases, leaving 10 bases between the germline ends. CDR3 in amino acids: CASSLASQITEAFF. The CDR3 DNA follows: TGTGCCAGCAGCTTAGCGTCGCAAATTACTGAAGCTTTCTTT.

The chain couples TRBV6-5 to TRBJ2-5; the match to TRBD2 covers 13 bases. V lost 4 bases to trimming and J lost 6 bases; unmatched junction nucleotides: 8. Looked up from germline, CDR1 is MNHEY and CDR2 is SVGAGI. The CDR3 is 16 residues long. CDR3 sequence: CASSLLAGGEMKTQYF. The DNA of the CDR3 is TGTGCCAGCAGTTTACTAGCGGGAGGGGAAATGAAGACCCAGTACTTC.

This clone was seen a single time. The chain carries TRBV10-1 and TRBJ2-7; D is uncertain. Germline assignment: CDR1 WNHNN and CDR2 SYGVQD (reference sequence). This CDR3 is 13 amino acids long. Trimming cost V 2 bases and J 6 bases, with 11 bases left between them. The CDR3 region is CASSETGGREQYF. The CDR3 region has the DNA TGCGCCAGCAGTGAGACCGGCGGACGCGAGCAGTACTTC.

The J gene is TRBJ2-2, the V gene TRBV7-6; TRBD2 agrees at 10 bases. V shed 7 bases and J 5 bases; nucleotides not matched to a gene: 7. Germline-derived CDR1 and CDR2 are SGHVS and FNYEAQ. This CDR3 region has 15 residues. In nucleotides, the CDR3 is TGTGCCAGCAAACCTAGCGGGGGATTTACCGGGGAGCTGTTTTTT. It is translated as CASKPSGGFTGELFF.

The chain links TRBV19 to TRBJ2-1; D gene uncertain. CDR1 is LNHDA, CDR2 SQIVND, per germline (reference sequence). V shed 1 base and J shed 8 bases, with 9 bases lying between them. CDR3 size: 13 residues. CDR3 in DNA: TGTGCCAGTAGTATAGCCCAGAGGCATGAGCAGTTCTTC. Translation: CASSIAQRHEQFF. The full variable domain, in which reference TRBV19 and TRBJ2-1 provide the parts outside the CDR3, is DGGITQSPKYLFRKEGQNVTLSCEQNLNHDAMYWYRQDPGQGLRLIYYSQIVNDFQKGDIAEGYSVSREKKESFPLTVTSAQKNPTAFYLCASSIAQRHEQFFGPGTRLTVL.

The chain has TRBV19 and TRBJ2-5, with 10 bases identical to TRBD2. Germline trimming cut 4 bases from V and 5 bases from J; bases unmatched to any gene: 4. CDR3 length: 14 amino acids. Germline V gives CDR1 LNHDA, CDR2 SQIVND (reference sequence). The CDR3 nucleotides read TGTGCCAGTAGTACCCTAGCGGGGGTGGAGACCCAGTACTTC. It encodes CASSTLAGVETQYF.

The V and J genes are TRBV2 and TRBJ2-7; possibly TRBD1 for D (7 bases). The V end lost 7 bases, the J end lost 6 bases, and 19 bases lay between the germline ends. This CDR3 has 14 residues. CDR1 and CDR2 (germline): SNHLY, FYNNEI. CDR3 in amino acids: CASTYGGGRGEQYF. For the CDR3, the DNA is TGTGCCAGCACCTATGGAGGGGGCAGGGGCGAGCAGTACTTC.

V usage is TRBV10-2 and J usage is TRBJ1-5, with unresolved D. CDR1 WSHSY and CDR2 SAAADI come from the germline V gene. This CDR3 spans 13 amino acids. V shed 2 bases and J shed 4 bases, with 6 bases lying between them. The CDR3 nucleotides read TGCGCCAGCAGTGAGCGACCGAATCAGCCCCAGCATTTT. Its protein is CASSERPNQPQHF.